This T cell receptor beta chain was sequenced during a study of T-cell reconstitution after alpha-beta-depleted transplantation in children. Unique molecular identifiers were used in preparing the TCRbeta library. Via MiXCR, TCRdb re-called the PCR reads, giving one row per CDR3 protein. The table records hundreds of thousands of distinct CDR3 sequences, around 9.6% of them present only once. This clonotype was found a few times. The germline V gene encodes CDR1 LNHDA and CDR2 SQIVND (reference sequence). The J segment lost 5 bases and the V segment lost 4 bases, leaving 10 bases of the junction unmatched. The CDR3 contains 15 residues.

The sample here was PBMCs from the stem cell graft donor, taken from the stem cell graft. The gene calls are TRBV19 and TRBJ2-5; 7 positions match TRBD1. The clonotype originates from a human donor who donated a stem cell graft to a child with acute lymphoblastic leukemia. This CDR3 is CASSTGQAYKETQYF. The DNA for the CDR3 is TGTGCCAGTAGTACCGGACAGGCTTACAAGGAGACCCAGTACTTC.